This T cell receptor beta chain derives from a study of T cell repertoires in cytomegalovirus infection. Looking at the study overall: The study used recently identified HLA-C-restricted and well-studied HLA-B-restricted CMV epitopes. CMV infection plus the matching HLA type was flagged by public TCR beta signatures.

TCRdb called the reads again in MiXCR, with one record for every CDR3 protein. The top ten clones hold 40% to 60% of a sample with a few hundred thousand distinct CDR3 sequences, under 45% of them seen once. This CDR3 region has 17 residues. Germline-derived CDR1 and CDR2 are SGHNT and YENEEA. The V segment lost 0 bases and the J segment 3 bases; nucleotides outside the gene matches: 3. Note on this clonotype: Its target is not known.

Study-level findings and limits: Totalled public TCR beta family frequency picked out people who carried CMV plus the relevant HLA. CMV-specific TCR beta clonotypes restricted by HLA-C dominated the ex vivo response.

This chain uses TRBV11-3 with TRBJ2-2, with 11 positions matching TRBD1. The clonotype was recovered from a human donor in good health (CMV status not recorded). Some clones in this sample may be carry-over from other donors' samples. This specimen was cultured PBMCs, taken from culture after CMV antigen stimulation. The CDR3 region has the DNA TGTGCCAGCAGCTTAGATTCGGGACAGGGGGACACCGGGGAGCTGTTTTTT. It specifies CASSLDSGQGDTGELFF.